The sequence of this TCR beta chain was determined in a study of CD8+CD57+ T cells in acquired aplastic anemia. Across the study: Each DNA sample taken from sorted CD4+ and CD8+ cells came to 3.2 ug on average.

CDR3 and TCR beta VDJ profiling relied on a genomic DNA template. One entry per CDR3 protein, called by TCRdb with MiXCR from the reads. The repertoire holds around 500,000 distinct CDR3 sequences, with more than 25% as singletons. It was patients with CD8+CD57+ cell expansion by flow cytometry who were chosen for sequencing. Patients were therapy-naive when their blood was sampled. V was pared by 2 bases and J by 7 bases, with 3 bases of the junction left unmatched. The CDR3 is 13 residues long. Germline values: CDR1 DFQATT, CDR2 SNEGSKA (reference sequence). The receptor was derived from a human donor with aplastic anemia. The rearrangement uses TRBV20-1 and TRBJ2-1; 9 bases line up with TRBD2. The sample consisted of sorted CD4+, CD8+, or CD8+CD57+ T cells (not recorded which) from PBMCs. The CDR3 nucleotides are TGCAGTGCTAGAAGTCTAGCGGGGAATGAGCAGTTCTTC. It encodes CSARSLAGNEQFF.